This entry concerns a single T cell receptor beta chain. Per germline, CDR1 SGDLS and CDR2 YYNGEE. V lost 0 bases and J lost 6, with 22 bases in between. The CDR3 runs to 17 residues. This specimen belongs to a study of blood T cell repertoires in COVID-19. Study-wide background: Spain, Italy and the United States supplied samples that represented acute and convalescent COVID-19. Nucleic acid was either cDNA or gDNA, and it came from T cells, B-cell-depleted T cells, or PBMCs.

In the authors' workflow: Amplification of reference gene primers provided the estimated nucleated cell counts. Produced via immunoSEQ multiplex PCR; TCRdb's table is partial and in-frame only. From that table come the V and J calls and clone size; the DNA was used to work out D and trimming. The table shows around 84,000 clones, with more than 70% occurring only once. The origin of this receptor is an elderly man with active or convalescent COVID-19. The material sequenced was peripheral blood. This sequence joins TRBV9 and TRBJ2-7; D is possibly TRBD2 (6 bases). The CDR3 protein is CASSVGSSGVRGSEQYF. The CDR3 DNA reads TGTGCCAGCAGCGTAGGATCGTCGGGAGTTAGAGGCTCCGAGCAGTACTTC.